The source of this T cell receptor beta chain is a study of blood T cell repertoires in COVID-19 (dated by TCRdb to the early 2020s). With regard to the full study: Samples covering the acute and convalescent phases of COVID-19 were provided by collaborators in the United States, Italy and Spain. The prospective study material was composed of cDNA or gDNA derived from T cells, B-cell-depleted T cells, or PBMCs. The dataset comprised deeply sampled blood TCRbeta repertoires from subjects exposed to, actively infected with, or recovered from COVID-19. The repertoires were released in a freely available public database intended as a resource for research on the immune response to SARS-CoV-2. Samples came from the ongoing ImmuneRACE study (first 160 participants) plus 1,254 subjects from 6 global collaborators. Sample metadata almost always included a de-identified subject ID, COVID-19 status, age in years and sex. Where HLA class I and class II types were available, the types were taken from metadata supplied by the sample provider, not from assay-based typing. The paper as a whole reports these results and caveats: How much clinical and demographic metadata was included differed by source and by participant, and the metadata was provided uncurated.

One collaborating source in Seattle enrolled patients while the patients were actively infected and followed the patients over time throughout the course of disease. Each collaborating institution followed its own protocols to collect whole blood in K2EDTA tubes. For TCRbeta analysis, collaborators shipped samples as frozen whole blood, isolated PBMCs, or DNA extracted from either of those sample types. TCRbeta CDR3 regions were amplified from genomic DNA using the immunoSEQ Assay, a bias-controlled multiplex PCR. In the paper's pipeline: Nucleated cell counts per sample were estimated from amplification of reference gene primers within the assay. Sequence reads were collapsed and filtered to measure the absolute abundance of every unique TCRbeta CDR3 rearrangement. For each sample, productive Simpson clonality was calculated by taking the square root of Simpson's diversity index across productive rearrangements. TCRdb limited this immuneACCESS table to in-frame rearrangements with V and J called. A share of clones is missing; checked studies link under half to unresolved V genes, and the rest is unexplained. Clone size and V and J calls were adopted from that table, with D and trimming inferred from the DNA. In this sample the table shows 200,000 or so clones, around 90% of which occur a single time. The top ten clones comprise around 0.85% of the sample.

This clone was observed a handful of times. Its recognized antigen is unknown. Base qualities are not at hand, and no much larger clone is one base apart. From V the trimming removes 5 bases and from J it removes 0 bases, while the gene matches leave 1 base of the junction unaccounted for. The CDR3 numbers 14 residues from cysteine through phenylalanine. Of the read, only the CDR3 DNA is kept; its 42 bases are in frame from base 1. From a lookup of the germline V gene, CDR1 and CDR2 are MNHEY and SVGEGT. The sequencing input was peripheral blood. This chain joins TRBV6-2 or TRBV6-3 to TRBJ1-5; TRBD1 lines up with 7 middle nucleotides. The sequence was collected from a man aged 55 to 70 with COVID-19, enrolled during active disease. The nucleotide sequence is given as TGTGCCAGCAGTGACAGGGCTAGCAATCAGCCCCAGCATTTT. Translation gives CASSDRASNQPQHF.